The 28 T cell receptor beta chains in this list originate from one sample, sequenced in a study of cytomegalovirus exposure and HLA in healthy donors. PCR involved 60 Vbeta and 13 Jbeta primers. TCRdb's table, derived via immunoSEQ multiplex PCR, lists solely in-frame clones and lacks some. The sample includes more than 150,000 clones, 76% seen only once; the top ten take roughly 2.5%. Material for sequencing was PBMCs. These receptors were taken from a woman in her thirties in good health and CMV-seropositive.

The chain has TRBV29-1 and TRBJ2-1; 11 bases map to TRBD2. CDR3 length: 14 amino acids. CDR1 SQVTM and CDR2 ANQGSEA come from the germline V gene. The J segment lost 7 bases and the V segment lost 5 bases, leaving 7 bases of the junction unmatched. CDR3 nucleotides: TGCAGCGTTTTTAGCGGGGGGGCCAAGAATGAGCAGTTCTTC. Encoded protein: CSVFSGGAKNEQFF.

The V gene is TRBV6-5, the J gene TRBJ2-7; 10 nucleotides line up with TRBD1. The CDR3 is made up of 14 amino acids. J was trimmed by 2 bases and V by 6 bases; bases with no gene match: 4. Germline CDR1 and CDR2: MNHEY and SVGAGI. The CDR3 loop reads CASRPGTGAYEQYF. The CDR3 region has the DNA TGTGCCAGCAGACCCGGGACAGGGGCCTACGAGCAGTACTTC.

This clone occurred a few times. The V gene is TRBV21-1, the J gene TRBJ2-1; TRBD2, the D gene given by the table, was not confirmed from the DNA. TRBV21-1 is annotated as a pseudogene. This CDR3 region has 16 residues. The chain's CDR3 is CASSREKAENHNEQFF. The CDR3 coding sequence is TGTGCCAGCAGCAGGGAAAAAGCGGAGAACCACAATGAGCAGTTCTTC.

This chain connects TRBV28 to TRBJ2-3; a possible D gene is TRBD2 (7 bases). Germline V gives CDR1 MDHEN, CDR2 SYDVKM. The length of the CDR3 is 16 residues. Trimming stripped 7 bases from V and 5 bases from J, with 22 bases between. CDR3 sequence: CASTNQRGPRGDTQYF. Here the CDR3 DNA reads TGTGCCAGCACCAACCAGCGGGGACCCAGGGGAGATACGCAGTATTTT.

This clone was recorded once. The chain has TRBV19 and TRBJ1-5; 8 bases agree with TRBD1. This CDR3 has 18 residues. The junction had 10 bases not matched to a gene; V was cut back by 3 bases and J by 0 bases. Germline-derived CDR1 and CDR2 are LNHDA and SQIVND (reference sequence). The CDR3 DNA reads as TGTGCCAGTAGTATTACGACAGGGGAAGGGATTAGCAATCAGCCCCAGCATTTT. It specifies CASSITTGEGISNQPQHF. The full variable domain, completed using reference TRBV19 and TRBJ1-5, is DGGITQSPKYLFRKEGQNVTLSCEQNLNHDAMYWYRQDPGQGLRLIYYSQIVNDFQKGDIAEGYSVSREKKESFPLTVTSAQKNPTAFYLCASSITTGEGISNQPQHFGDGTRLSIL.

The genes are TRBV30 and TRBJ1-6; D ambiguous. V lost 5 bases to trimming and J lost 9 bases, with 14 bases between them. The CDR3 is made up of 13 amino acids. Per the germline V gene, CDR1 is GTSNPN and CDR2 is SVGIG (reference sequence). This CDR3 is CAWHRGGISPLHF. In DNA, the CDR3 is TGTGCCTGGCACCGAGGCGGGATTTCACCCCTCCACTTT.

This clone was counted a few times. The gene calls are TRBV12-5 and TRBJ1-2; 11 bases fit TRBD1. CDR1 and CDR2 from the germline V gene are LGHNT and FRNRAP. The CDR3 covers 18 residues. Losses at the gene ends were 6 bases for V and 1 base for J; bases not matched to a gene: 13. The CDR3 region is CASGLGRDRGSNNYGYTF. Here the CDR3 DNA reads TGTGCTAGTGGCCTAGGCCGGGACAGGGGGTCCAATAACTATGGCTACACCTTC.

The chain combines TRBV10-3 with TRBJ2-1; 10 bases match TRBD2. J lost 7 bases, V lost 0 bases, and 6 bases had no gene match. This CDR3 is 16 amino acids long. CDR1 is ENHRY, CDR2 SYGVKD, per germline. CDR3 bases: TGTGCCATCAGTGAGTCGAGGAGCGGGGGGGCGAATGAGCAGTTCTTC. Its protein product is CAISESRSGGANEQFF.

CDR3 sequence reads: CASKPGTGVSGANVLTF. The CDR3 DNA follows: TGCGCCAGCAAACCCGGGACAGGGGTCTCTGGGGCCAACGTCCTGACTTTC. The chain couples TRBV10-2 to TRBJ2-6, with 10 positions matching TRBD1. CDR1 is WSHSY, CDR2 SAAADI, per germline. The trim removed 7 bases at V and 0 bases at J, leaving 6 bases unmatched. This CDR3 is built from 17 residues.

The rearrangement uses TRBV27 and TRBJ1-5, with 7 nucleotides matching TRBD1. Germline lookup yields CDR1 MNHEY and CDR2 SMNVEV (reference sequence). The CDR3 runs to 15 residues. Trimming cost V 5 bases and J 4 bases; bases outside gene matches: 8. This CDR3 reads CASSQSTGVNQPQHF. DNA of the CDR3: TGTGCCAGCAGTCAATCCACAGGGGTTAATCAGCCCCAGCATTTT.

CDR3 DNA: TGTGCCATCAGCTTCGAGGAGGGGATTCACACCATATATTTT. Protein sequence: CAISFEEGIHTIYF. J is TRBJ1-3 and V is TRBV10-3; TRBD1 is a possible D gene (5 bases). V lost 6 bases and J 8 bases, leaving 17 bases between the germline ends. The CDR3 contains 14 residues. Germline-derived CDR1 and CDR2 are ENHRY and SYGVKD.

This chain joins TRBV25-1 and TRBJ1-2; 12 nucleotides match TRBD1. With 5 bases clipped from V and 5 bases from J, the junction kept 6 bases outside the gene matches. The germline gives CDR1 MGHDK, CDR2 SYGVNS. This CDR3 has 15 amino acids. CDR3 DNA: TGTGCCAGCAGTCCACCGGGACAGGGGGCGTATGGCTACACCTTC. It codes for CASSPPGQGAYGYTF.

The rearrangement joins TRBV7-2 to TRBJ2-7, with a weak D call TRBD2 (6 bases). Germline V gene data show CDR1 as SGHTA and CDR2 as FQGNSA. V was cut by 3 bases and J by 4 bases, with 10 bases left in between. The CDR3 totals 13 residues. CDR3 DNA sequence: TGTGCCAGCAGCTTGAGTGGGAGGTACGAGCAGTACTTC. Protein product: CASSLSGRYEQYF.

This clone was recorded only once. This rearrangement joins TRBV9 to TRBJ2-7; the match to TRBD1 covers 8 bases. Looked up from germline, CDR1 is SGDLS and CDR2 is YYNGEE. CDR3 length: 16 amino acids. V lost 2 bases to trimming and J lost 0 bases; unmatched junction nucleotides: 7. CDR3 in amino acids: CASSVAGTGASYEQYF. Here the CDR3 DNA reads TGTGCCAGCAGCGTGGCCGGGACAGGAGCCTCCTACGAGCAGTACTTC.

Here the CDR3 DNA reads TGTGCCAGCAGAAAGAGGGGGGGTGGGACCGGGGAGCTGTTTTTT. Protein product: CASRKRGGGTGELFF. The genes are TRBV7-2 and TRBJ2-2; D may be TRBD2 (7 bases). V dropped 6 bases and J dropped 5 bases, with 16 bases sitting between them. CDR1 SGHTA and CDR2 FQGNSA come from the germline V gene. The CDR3 consists of 15 residues.

CDR3 nucleotides: TGTGCCAGCAGTTTAATGGGGCCTGGAAACACCATATATTTT. This translates into CASSLMGPGNTIYF. This sequence joins TRBV28 and TRBJ1-3, with D possibly being TRBD1 (5 bases). This CDR3 region has 14 residues. The V gene lost 2 bases and the J gene lost 2 bases, with 7 bases spanning the gap. In germline, CDR1 is MDHEN, CDR2 SYDVKM.

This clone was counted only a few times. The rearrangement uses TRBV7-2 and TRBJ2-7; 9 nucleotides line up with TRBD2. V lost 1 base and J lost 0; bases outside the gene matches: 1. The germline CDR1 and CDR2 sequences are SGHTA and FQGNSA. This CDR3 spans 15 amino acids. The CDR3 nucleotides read TGTGCCAGCAGCTTAGAAGCGGGGGGCTCCTACGAGCAGTACTTC. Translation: CASSLEAGGSYEQYF.

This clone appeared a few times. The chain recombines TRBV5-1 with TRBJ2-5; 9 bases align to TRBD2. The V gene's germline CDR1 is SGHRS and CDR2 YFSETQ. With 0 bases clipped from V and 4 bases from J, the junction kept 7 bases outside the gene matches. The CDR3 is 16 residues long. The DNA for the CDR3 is TGCGCCAGCAGCTTGGCCTGGTCTAGCGGGGTAGAGACCCAGTACTTC. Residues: CASSLAWSSGVETQYF.

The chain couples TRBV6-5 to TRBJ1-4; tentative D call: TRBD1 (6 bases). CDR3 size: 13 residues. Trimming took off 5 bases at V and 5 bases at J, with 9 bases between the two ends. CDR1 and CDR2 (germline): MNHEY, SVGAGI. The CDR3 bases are TGTGCCAGCAGTAGGGACATCAATGAAAAACTGTTTTTT. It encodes CASSRDINEKLFF.

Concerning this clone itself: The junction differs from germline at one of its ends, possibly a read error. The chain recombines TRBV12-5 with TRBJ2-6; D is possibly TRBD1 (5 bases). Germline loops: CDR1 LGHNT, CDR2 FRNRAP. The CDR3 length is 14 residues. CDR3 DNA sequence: TGTGCTAGTGGTCCCCCGACTGGGGCCAACGGCCTGACTTTC. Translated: CASGPPTGANGLTF.

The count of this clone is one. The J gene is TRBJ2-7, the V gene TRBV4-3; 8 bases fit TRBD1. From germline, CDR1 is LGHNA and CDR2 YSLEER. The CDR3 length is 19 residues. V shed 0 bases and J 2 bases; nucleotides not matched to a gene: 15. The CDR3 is CASSQDELWATGETYEQYF. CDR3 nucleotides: TGCGCCAGCAGCCAAGATGAATTGTGGGCGACAGGGGAAACCTACGAGCAGTACTTC.

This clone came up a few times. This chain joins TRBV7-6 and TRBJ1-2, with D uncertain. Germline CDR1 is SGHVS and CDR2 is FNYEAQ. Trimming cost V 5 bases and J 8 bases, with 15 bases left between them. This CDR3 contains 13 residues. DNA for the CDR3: TGTGCCAGCAGCCCAGACTGGAGAGGCGGCTACACCTTC. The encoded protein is CASSPDWRGGYTF.

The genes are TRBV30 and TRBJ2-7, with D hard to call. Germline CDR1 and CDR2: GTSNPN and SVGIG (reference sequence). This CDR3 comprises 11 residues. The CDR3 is CAYTTSYEQYF. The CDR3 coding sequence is TGTGCTTATACTACCTCCTACGAGCAGTACTTC.

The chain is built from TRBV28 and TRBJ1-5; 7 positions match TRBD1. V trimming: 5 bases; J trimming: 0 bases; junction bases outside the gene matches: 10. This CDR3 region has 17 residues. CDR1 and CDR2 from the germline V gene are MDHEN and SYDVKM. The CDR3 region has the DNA TGTGCCAGCAGTCGCGGGACAGCCCTGTATAGCAATCAGCCCCAGCATTTT. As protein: CASSRGTALYSNQPQHF.

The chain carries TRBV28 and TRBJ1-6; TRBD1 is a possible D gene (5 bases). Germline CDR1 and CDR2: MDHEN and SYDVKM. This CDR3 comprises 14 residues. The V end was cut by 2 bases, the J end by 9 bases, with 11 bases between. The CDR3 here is CASSLPQGGSPLHF. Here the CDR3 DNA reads TGTGCCAGCAGTTTACCCCAGGGCGGTTCACCCCTCCACTTT.

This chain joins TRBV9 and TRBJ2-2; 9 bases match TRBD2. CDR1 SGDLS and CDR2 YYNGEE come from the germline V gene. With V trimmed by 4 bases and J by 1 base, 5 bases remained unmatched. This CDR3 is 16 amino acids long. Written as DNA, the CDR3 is TGTGCCAGCAGCCCTACAGCGGGGGGGAACACCGGGGAGCTGTTTTTT. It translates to CASSPTAGGNTGELFF.

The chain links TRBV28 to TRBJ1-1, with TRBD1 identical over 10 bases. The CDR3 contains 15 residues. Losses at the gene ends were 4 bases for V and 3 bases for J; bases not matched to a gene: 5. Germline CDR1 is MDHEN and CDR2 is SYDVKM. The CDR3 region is CASSSTGGRDTEAFF. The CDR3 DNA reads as TGTGCCAGCAGTTCGACAGGGGGCAGGGACACTGAAGCTTTCTTT.

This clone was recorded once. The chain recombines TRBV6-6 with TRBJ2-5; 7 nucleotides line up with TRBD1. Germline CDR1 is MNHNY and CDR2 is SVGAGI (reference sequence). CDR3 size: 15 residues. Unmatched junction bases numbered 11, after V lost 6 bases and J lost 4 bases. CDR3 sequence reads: CASSHRRGGPETQYF. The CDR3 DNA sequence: TGTGCCAGCAGCCACCGCAGAGGGGGCCCAGAGACCCAGTACTTC.